This T cell receptor (beta chain) was obtained from a study of cytomegalovirus exposure and HLA in healthy donors. Overall study: In an early release, HLA-typed donors contributed 80 million to 95 million unique TCR sequences. Ancestry clustering placed around four fifths of around 400 genotyped donors in the Caucasian-associated cluster.

General observations from the study: A later analysis showed HLA-associated TCR beta chains outstripping equally common others in clonal expansion.

Per the germline V gene, CDR1 is SGHAT and CDR2 is FQNNGV. V lost 1 base and J 6 bases, leaving 16 bases between the germline ends. CDR3 size: 15 residues. Turning to this clone: Its target is unknown.

In the PCR, 60 Vbeta and 13 Jbeta primers were used. Profiling relied on immunoSEQ multiplex PCR, and the TCRdb table lists in-frame clones only, not all of them. The profile covers about 150,000 clones, with over 75% appearing a single time and less than 2.5% taken by the ten largest. What was sequenced was PBMCs. This receptor was identified in a male donor in good health and CMV-seronegative. The gene calls are TRBV11-2 and TRBJ2-7, with D unclear. CDR3: CASSLGVTTKGEQYF. CDR3 in DNA: TGTGCCAGCAGCTTAGGTGTGACAACCAAAGGCGAGCAGTACTTC.